This T cell receptor (beta chain) was identified in a study of T cells in Graves' hyperthyroidism and ophthalmopathy (dated by TCRdb to the late 2010s). Study-level background: Peripheral blood samples were taken at initial diagnosis, before any treatment was given. To identify distinguishing TCR V-J signatures, a discovery cohort of some 100 patients was used, comprising approximately 40 with Graves' ophthalmopathy and about 59 with stable Graves' hyperthyroidism. An independent validation cohort of around 19 hyperthyroidism patients and about 16 patients who later progressed to ophthalmopathy tested prospective prediction of ophthalmopathy. The approximately 100 discovery patients were randomly divided into training and test sets at a 7:3 ratio. In several Graves' hyperthyroidism patients, the study also compared T-cell repertoires from thyroid tissue with T-cell repertoires from blood. Once sampling was done, hyperthyroidism patients were given methimazole at a starting dose of 30 mg daily, whereas ophthalmopathy patients were given high-dose intravenous methylprednisolone. According to the paper, TCR Vbeta CDR3 sequencing was carried out on 135 peripheral blood samples, which came from 40 to 45 ophthalmopathy, 70 to 80 hyperthyroidism and approximately 17 progressor patients.

Moderately to severely active disease, a Clinical Activity Score of at least 3, a NOSPECS grade of at least 4, and a duration under 3 months were present in ophthalmopathy patients. Any patient with an uncontrolled infection, another autoimmune disease, pregnancy or lactation was excluded. Clinical symptoms, serum thyroxine and TRAb, thyroid ultrasound, and orbital computed tomography formed the basis for the diagnoses. Ficoll-Paque density gradient centrifugation was used to isolate PBMCs from approximately 11 ml of fresh peripheral blood. Total RNA was extracted with Trizol reagent, and quality was checked on an Agilent 2100 Bioanalyzer. TCR beta CDR3 regions were amplified from RNA transcripts. A first-round RT-PCR of the TCR CDR3 used the HTBI primer set with the Qiagen OneStep RT-PCR kit. A second multiplex PCR round built the libraries, followed by size selection and purification. The libraries were sequenced on an Illumina HiSeq2000 using paired-end 100 bp reads. In the original analysis: SOAPnuke was used to process the raw data, throwing out any read that contained adapters or uncalled bases, had a mean Phred below 15, or lacked an exact constant-primer or identifier match. COPE v1.2.5 was used to merge the high-quality paired reads, and each unique nucleotide sequence was defined as a clonotype. Clonotypes were aligned to IMGT TRBV, TRBD and TRBJ reference segments using MiTCR v1.1. Only V-J combinations with frequency above 0.0001, covering about 99% of repertoires, were analysed. The TCS score was defined as F50 (clonal expansion) divided by E x V (chaos), with BLOSUM62-based TCRdist calculated between CDR3 peptides within each V-J. Welch's t-statistics and random forest reduced roughly 500 V-J features to 10 to 15, which were used in a naive Bayes classifier (R e1071). The public reads were reanalyzed by TCRdb: fastp trimming at Q25, MiXCR alignment, in-frame beta chains only. Each entry is one CDR3 protein sequence, shown with its most common DNA and genes. In this record, the V and J calls reflect TCRdb's handling and not the investigators' own analysis. In all, the sample holds around 570,000 distinct CDR3 sequences, and around 20% of those were seen once. The ten most abundant clones make up 47% of the sample.

CDR1 MNHEY and CDR2 SVGEGT were looked up in the germline V gene. V drops 0 bases and J drops 5 bases, leaving 8 bases in between. The CDR3, cysteine through phenylalanine, is 14 amino acids long. Only the CDR3 part of the read is kept: 42 bases, read in frame from the first base. Summary of the overall study and its limitations: Most expanded thyroid clonotypes (frequency above 0.001) were also detected in blood, suggesting blood repertoires may reflect thyroid immune responses. Sample size was not statistically predetermined, and blinding of investigators to group allocation was not performed. During validation, the model predicted progression to ophthalmopathy a median of around 6 months ahead of onset, with almost 71% sensitivity and around 73% specificity. Ophthalmopathy was separated from stable hyperthyroidism by a 13 V-J signature model, with about 86% sensitivity and 81% to 82% specificity obtained in cross-validation and 80%/75% obtained in testing.

This clonotype was counted at least ten times. Its target antigen remains unknown. No much larger clone is present one base from it, and per-base qualities are unavailable. The receptor was derived from a man in his forties with Graves' ophthalmopathy. The chain couples TRBV6-2 or TRBV6-3 to TRBJ1-5; confidence is insufficient to name the D gene. Sequenced material: blood. The CDR3 reads CASSYSVPYQPQHF. The sequenced DNA is TGTGCCAGCAGTTACTCGGTCCCTTATCAGCCCCAGCATTTT.